This T cell receptor beta chain emerged from a study of cytomegalovirus exposure and HLA in healthy donors. Notes on the study in general: Association of a missense DCLRE1C variant with TCR beta V- and J-gene trimming was reported in a later analysis.

This clone showed up just a few times. Its antigen is currently unknown. CDR1 is MNHEY, CDR2 SMNVEV, per germline (reference sequence). V trimming: 9 bases; J trimming: 5 bases; junction bases outside the gene matches: 18. This CDR3 contains 16 residues. PCR used 60 Vbeta primers and 13 Jbeta primers. Here immunoSEQ multiplex PCR was the method, and the copy in TCRdb shows in-frame clones only, minus some. Among roughly 150,000 clones listed, roughly four fifths were seen once. The chain combines TRBV27 with TRBJ2-7, with TRBD2 matching over 8 bases. The sample taken for sequencing was PBMCs. The receptor comes from a female donor in good health and CMV-seronegative. This CDR3 reads CARVSLPAGGLNEQYF. In DNA form, the CDR3 reads TGTGCCAGGGTATCCCTGCCCGCGGGAGGCTTGAACGAGCAGTACTTC.